A single sample is the source of the 12 T cell receptor beta chains below, sequenced in a study of radiation and T cells in renal cell carcinoma. TCRdb keeps only in-frame clones here, not all; method: immunoSEQ multiplex PCR. The table lists roughly 100,000 clones, about 86% of them singletons. Time point denoted: baseline pretreatment blood. The sample's treatment: 15 Gy SBRT to primary tumor, nephrectomy 4 weeks later. Sequencing used blood, obtained from a patient whose treatment included radiotherapy and nephrectomy. These receptor sequences come from a man in his forties or fifties with renal cell carcinoma.

The chain is built from TRBV30 and TRBJ1-2; possibly TRBD1 for D (6 bases). This CDR3 is built from 14 residues. The germline CDR1 and CDR2 sequences are GTSNPN and SVGIG (reference sequence). The V gene lost 3 bases and the J gene lost 4 bases, with 15 bases spanning the gap. CDR3 region: CAWRLTGPLYGYTF. The CDR3 DNA follows: TGTGCCTGGAGACTTACAGGGCCCCTCTATGGCTACACCTTC.

The chain links TRBV7-8 to TRBJ2-7, with D tentatively TRBD1 (6 bases). The germline V gene has CDR1 SGHVS and CDR2 FQNEAQ. This CDR3 is 15 amino acids long. The germline V and J ends were trimmed by 3 bases and 0 bases, with 12 bases remaining between them. The CDR3 DNA is TGTGCCAGCAGCTTTGTTGAGGGGGTCTCCTACGAGCAGTACTTC. Translating it yields CASSFVEGVSYEQYF.

V and J are TRBV7-2 and TRBJ1-2, with D perhaps matching TRBD1 (6 bases). The CDR3 spans 13 residues. Germline CDR1 and CDR2: SGHTA and FQGNSA. With 5 bases removed from V and 6 bases from J, the gap between germline ends came to 13 bases. The CDR3 DNA follows: TGTGCCAGCAGCATTAATCAGGGGAATGGCTACACCTTC. This gives the protein CASSINQGNGYTF.

CDR3: CASSQQGTGDLSYGYTF. The DNA of the CDR3 is TGCGCCAGCAGCCAACAAGGGACAGGGGATCTTAGCTATGGCTACACCTTC. V and J are TRBV4-1 and TRBJ1-2; 10 nucleotides agree with TRBD1. Germline V gene sequence: CDR1 MGHRA, CDR2 YSYEKL. The trim removed 2 bases at V and 4 bases at J, leaving 10 bases unmatched. The CDR3 is 17 amino acids.

This clone appeared a single time. The chain is built from TRBV7-2 and TRBJ2-7; 8 bases map to TRBD1. The J segment lost 5 bases and the V segment lost 5 bases, leaving 11 bases of the junction unmatched. CDR3 length: 15 amino acids. Germline V gene lookup returns CDR1 SGHTA and CDR2 FQGNSA. CDR3 sequence (DNA): TGTGCCAGCAGCACCGGTATCAGGGGGCTCGACGAGCAGTACTTC. This gives the protein CASSTGIRGLDEQYF.

The chain combines TRBV7-9 with TRBJ2-7; 9 bases fit TRBD2. Germline V gene data show CDR1 as SEHNR and CDR2 as FQNEAQ (reference sequence). The CDR3 runs to 15 residues. Losses at the gene ends were 3 bases for V and 6 bases for J; bases not matched to a gene: 9. CDR3: CASSLRRGGQSEQYF. CDR3 nucleotide sequence: TGTGCCAGCAGCTTGAGGCGGGGGGGCCAGTCCGAGCAGTACTTC.

The DNA for the CDR3 is TGTGCCAGCAGCCCTCTGGGGACAGCAAATTCACCCCTCCACTTT. It codes for CASSPLGTANSPLHF. The chain uses TRBV6-1 and TRBJ1-6, with 7 bases that match TRBD1. The CDR3 is 15 amino acids. V was clipped by 6 bases and J by 7 bases; unmatched bases: 9. Germline CDR1 and CDR2: MNHNS and SASEGT.

The rearrangement joins TRBV27 to TRBJ2-1, with D possibly matching TRBD2 (5 bases). The CDR3 is made up of 14 amino acids. Trimming removed 2 bases from V and 6 bases from J, with 11 bases in between. CDR1 is MNHEY, CDR2 SMNVEV, per germline (reference sequence). The CDR3 DNA follows: TGTGCCAGCAGTTTAACGGGAATAGTCAATGAGCAGTTCTTC. Encoded protein: CASSLTGIVNEQFF.

In its sample, this clone was seen once. The rearrangement uses TRBV4-1 and TRBJ2-2, with D unresolved. The CDR3 sequence is 18 residues long. Per the germline V gene, CDR1 is MGHRA and CDR2 is YSYEKL. V was cut by 0 bases and J by 0 bases, with 14 bases left in between. Written as DNA, the CDR3 is TGCGCCAGCAGCCAAGAGCCCCCCCGGACCCCGAACACCGGGGAGCTGTTTTTT. Its translation: CASSQEPPRTPNTGELFF.

V usage is TRBV9 and J usage is TRBJ2-7, with D perhaps TRBD1 or TRBD2 (5 bases each). Germline CDR1 reads SGDLS; CDR2 reads YYNGEE. CDR3 length equals 15 residues. V was trimmed by 3 bases and J by 2 bases, leaving 15 bases between them. CDR3 coding DNA: TGTGCCAGCAGCGCAACCGGGGCTTTAGCCTACGAGCAGTACTTC. This codes for CASSATGALAYEQYF.

This clone is a singleton in its sample. The V gene is TRBV11-2, the J gene TRBJ2-5; D call uncertain. V was cut by 6 bases and J by 2 bases, with 10 bases left in between. Germline V gene lookup returns CDR1 SGHAT and CDR2 FQNNGV. This CDR3 has 13 amino acids. The CDR3 DNA reads as TGTGCCAGCAGTCCAGGAGAGCAAGAGACCCAGTACTTC. This gives the protein CASSPGEQETQYF.

The chain carries TRBV9 and TRBJ2-5, with D tentatively TRBD1 (7 bases). The CDR3 is 14 residues long. Germline assignment: CDR1 SGDLS and CDR2 YYNGEE. Deletions cut 6 bases from V and 1 base from J, with 13 bases between. The CDR3 reads CASTQGGTQETQYF. The CDR3 DNA reads TGTGCCAGCACCCAGGGGGGCACCCAAGAGACCCAGTACTTC.